One sample yielded the 2 T cell receptor beta chains listed below, sequenced in a study of cytomegalovirus exposure and HLA in healthy donors. PCR employed 60 Vbeta and 13 Jbeta primers. Generated by immunoSEQ multiplex PCR, the TCRdb table keeps only in-frame clones and is missing some. Of 95,000 to 150,000 clones in the sample, roughly 80% were seen once. The sample was PBMCs. The receptors come from a man between 18 and 29 years old in good health and CMV-seronegative.

The chain joins TRBV5-5 to TRBJ1-4; D possibly corresponds to TRBD1 (5 bases). Looked up from germline, CDR1 is SGHKS and CDR2 is YYEKEE (reference sequence). The CDR3 spans 15 residues. V lost 0 bases and J 5 bases, leaving 11 bases between the germline ends. DNA for the CDR3: TGTGCCAGCAGCTTGGCCAATAGGGGAAATGAAAAACTGTTTTTT. Protein product: CASSLANRGNEKLFF.

The chain carries TRBV6-6 and TRBJ2-3, with D possibly being TRBD2 (6 bases). The CDR3 has 15 amino acids. Trimming stripped 2 bases from V and 2 bases from J, with 11 bases between. Germline values: CDR1 MNHNY, CDR2 SVGAGI (reference sequence). For the CDR3, the DNA is TGTGCCAGCAGTTACCTCACTAGCCCCACAGATACGCAGTATTTT. Protein: CASSYLTSPTDTQYF.